This passage covers 21 T cell receptor beta chains from one sample sequenced in a study of cytomegalovirus exposure and HLA in healthy donors. Sequencing used immunoSEQ multiplex PCR; TCRdb keeps in-frame clones, though not all of them. The sample contains 150,000 to 200,000 clones, around 92% of which appear only once. Sequencing was performed on PBMCs. The receptors here all came from a woman younger than 35 in good health and CMV-seropositive.

The chain joins TRBV2 to TRBJ2-3; D gene uncertain. V lost 3 bases, J lost 4 bases, and 8 bases lay in between. Germline loops: CDR1 SNHLY, CDR2 FYNNEI. CDR3 length: 13 amino acids. DNA of the CDR3: TGTGCCAGCAGTGACCCCCCGTCAGATACGCAGTATTTT. Protein product: CASSDPPSDTQYF.

The chain uses TRBV9 and TRBJ1-2; TRBD1 might be the D (5 bases). There are 14 residues in the CDR3. V lost 0 bases and J 2 bases, leaving 8 bases between the germline ends. Germline CDR1 is SGDLS and CDR2 is YYNGEE. The CDR3 sequence: CASSVAAGNYGYTF. The DNA for the CDR3 is TGTGCCAGCAGCGTAGCGGCAGGGAACTATGGCTACACCTTC.

The chain is built from TRBV11-1 and TRBJ2-2; the match to TRBD2 covers 8 bases. CDR1 is SGHAT, CDR2 FQDESV, per germline (reference sequence). This CDR3 contains 16 residues. V lost 3 bases, J lost 4 bases, and 7 bases stayed unmatched. The CDR3 loop reads CASSFGREGLTGELFF. The CDR3 bases are TGTGCCAGCAGCTTTGGACGGGAGGGACTCACCGGGGAGCTGTTTTTT.

The rearrangement joins TRBV6-4 to TRBJ2-2, with 7 bases lining up with TRBD2. Germline V gene lookup returns CDR1 MRHNA and CDR2 SNTAGT. The CDR3 has 14 amino acids. V gave up 5 bases and J gave up 6 bases; unmatched junction bases: 6. CDR3: CASSREAAAGELFF. In nucleotides, the CDR3 is TGTGCCAGCAGTCGGGAGGCCGCCGCCGGGGAGCTGTTTTTT.

The DNA for the CDR3 is TGTGCCAGCAGCTTGGACCCAGTGTACACTGAAGCTTTCTTT. Its translation is CASSLDPVYTEAFF. J is TRBJ1-1 and V is TRBV5-5; no reliable D call. Germline loops: CDR1 SGHKS, CDR2 YYEKEE (reference sequence). The length of the CDR3 is 14 residues. With 0 bases removed from V and 3 bases from J, the gap between germline ends came to 9 bases.

The chain is built from TRBV9 and TRBJ2-2; 11 bases agree with TRBD2. The CDR3 runs to 18 residues. With 1 base clipped from V and 5 bases from J, the junction kept 10 bases outside the gene matches. In germline, CDR1 is SGDLS, CDR2 YYNGEE. Here the CDR3 DNA reads TGTGCCAGCAGCGTAAGTCAACTAGCGGGAGTCGGGACCGGGGAGCTGTTTTTT. Its translation is CASSVSQLAGVGTGELFF. Based on the CDR3 plus reference TRBV9 and TRBJ2-2, the full variable domain is DSGVTQTPKHLITATGQRVTLRCSPRSGDLSVYWYQQSLDQGLQFLIQYYNGEERAKGNILERFSAQQFPDLHSELNLSSLELGDSALYFCASSVSQLAGVGTGELFFGEGSRLTVL.

The chain carries TRBV5-6 and TRBJ2-1; TRBD1 agrees at 8 bases. The germline gives CDR1 SGHDT, CDR2 YYEEEE. With V trimmed by 3 bases and J by 16 bases, 9 bases remained unmatched. The CDR3 runs to 12 residues. The CDR3 here is CASSSVPGQAFF. As DNA, the CDR3 is TGTGCCAGCAGCTCAGTACCGGGACAGGCATTCTTC.

This chain joins TRBV9 and TRBJ2-7, with 8 bases that match TRBD2. The germline V gene has CDR1 SGDLS and CDR2 YYNGEE. Trimming cost V 0 bases and J 4 bases; bases outside gene matches: 6. The CDR3 has 15 amino acids. The CDR3 DNA reads as TGTGCCAGCAGCGTAGGTGGGACTAGAGATTACGAGCAGTACTTC. Translation: CASSVGGTRDYEQYF. Together with reference TRBV9 and TRBJ2-7, the CDR3 gives the full variable domain: DSGVTQTPKHLITATGQRVTLRCSPRSGDLSVYWYQQSLDQGLQFLIQYYNGEERAKGNILERFSAQQFPDLHSELNLSSLELGDSALYFCASSVGGTRDYEQYFGPGTRLTVT.

This sequence joins TRBV27 and TRBJ2-2; 8 bases are a match to TRBD2. The CDR3 is 15 amino acids. Germline CDR1 and CDR2: MNHEY and SMNVEV (reference sequence). Germline trimming cut 3 bases from V and 0 bases from J; bases unmatched to any gene: 0. The CDR3 region has the DNA TGTGCCAGCAGTTTGGGACTAGCGAACACCGGGGAGCTGTTTTTT. Protein product: CASSLGLANTGELFF.

This sequence joins TRBV11-2 and TRBJ2-7; 8 nucleotides align to TRBD1. Per germline, CDR1 SGHAT and CDR2 FQNNGV. There are 16 residues in the CDR3. J gave up 2 bases and V 5 bases, and 11 bases lay outside the gene matches. The CDR3: CASSPRQGTGPYEQYF. The DNA of the CDR3 is TGTGCCAGCAGCCCTAGACAGGGGACGGGCCCCTACGAGCAGTACTTC.

The gene calls are TRBV7-2 and TRBJ2-7, with D possibly matching TRBD1 (6 bases). Trimming took off 4 bases at V and 0 bases at J, with 7 bases between the two ends. The germline gives CDR1 SGHTA, CDR2 FQGNSA. The CDR3 has 13 amino acids. The CDR3 here is CASSSGVSYEQYF. As DNA, the CDR3 is TGTGCCAGCAGCTCAGGGGTCTCCTACGAGCAGTACTTC.

This clone was counted only a few times. The V call is TRBV19, the J call TRBJ2-3; D is possibly TRBD1 (5 bases). Trimming took 0 bases from V and 2 from J, leaving 9 bases between them. Germline V gene sequence: CDR1 LNHDA, CDR2 SQIVND (reference sequence). This CDR3 region has 15 residues. CDR3 bases: TGTGCCAGTAGTATAGATCTGACAGACACAGATACGCAGTATTTT. Its protein product is CASSIDLTDTDTQYF.

The rearrangement joins TRBV6-6 to TRBJ2-2; maybe TRBD2 (5 bases). Germline CDR1 reads MNHNY; CDR2 reads SVGAGI (reference sequence). The CDR3 runs to 15 residues. The V end was cut by 0 bases, the J end by 6 bases, with 11 bases between. The CDR3 DNA is TGTGCCAGCAGTTACTCGATTCGGGGTCCCGGGGAGCTGTTTTTT. This encodes CASSYSIRGPGELFF.

Comment on this clone: The junction departs from germline at one end; a sequencing error may be responsible. This chain joins TRBV13 and TRBJ2-7, with 7 bases identical to TRBD2. The germline V gene encodes CDR1 PRHDT and CDR2 FYEKMQ (reference sequence). The CDR3 runs to 15 residues. The CDR3 DNA is TGTGCTAGCAGCTTTACCCGAGGGAGGGACTACGAGCAGTACTTC. Residues: CASSFTRGRDYEQYF.

This chain uses TRBV19 with TRBJ2-2; no definite D call. The germline gives CDR1 LNHDA, CDR2 SQIVND (reference sequence). CDR3 length: 12 amino acids. V was cut by 5 bases and J by 8 bases, with 9 bases left in between. The CDR3: CASSVGSGELFF. The CDR3 nucleotides read TGTGCCAGTAGTGTAGGTTCGGGGGAGCTGTTTTTT.

The sample holds a few counts of this clone. The chain uses TRBV4-1 and TRBJ1-5; no definite D call. CDR1 and CDR2 from the germline V gene are MGHRA and YSYEKL. CDR3 length: 15 residues. V lost 1 base and J 4 bases, leaving 11 bases between the germline ends. The CDR3 DNA sequence: TGCGCCAGCAGCCAAGGGAGTGACTTAAATCAGCCCCAGCATTTT. It is translated as CASSQGSDLNQPQHF.

The chain carries TRBV18 and TRBJ2-7; 10 bases match TRBD2. The V segment lost 0 bases and the J segment 6 bases; nucleotides outside the gene matches: 5. Germline values: CDR1 KGHSH, CDR2 LQKENI. CDR3 length equals 15 residues. The CDR3 nucleotides are TGTGCCAGCTCACCACCGAGCGGGAGGGTGGGCGAGCAGTACTTC. It specifies CASSPPSGRVGEQYF.

The J gene is TRBJ2-7, the V gene TRBV29-1; 12 positions match TRBD1. Germline lookup yields CDR1 SQVTM and CDR2 ANQGSEA. V dropped 2 bases and J dropped 11; count of bases not matched to a gene: 7. This CDR3 comprises 13 residues. This CDR3 is CSVEPAGTGGKYF. CDR3 DNA: TGCAGCGTTGAACCCGCCGGGACAGGGGGCAAGTACTTC.

V is TRBV2 and J is TRBJ1-2; D possibly corresponds to TRBD1 (6 bases). This CDR3 comprises 15 residues. Germline V gene lookup returns CDR1 SNHLY and CDR2 FYNNEI. V shed 2 bases and J shed 4 bases, with 14 bases lying between them. The CDR3 sequence is CASSEWEGVAYGYTF. CDR3 DNA sequence: TGTGCCAGCAGTGAATGGGAGGGGGTGGCCTATGGCTACACCTTC.

V gene TRBV7-8 combines with J gene TRBJ2-3; 11 bases fit TRBD2. The trim removed 6 bases at V and 5 bases at J, leaving 7 bases unmatched. The V gene's germline CDR1 is SGHVS and CDR2 FQNEAQ. This CDR3 region has 15 residues. The CDR3 reads CASRILAGVRDTQYF. The CDR3 DNA sequence: TGTGCCAGCAGGATACTAGCGGGAGTGAGAGATACGCAGTATTTT.

The chain has TRBV30 and TRBJ2-7; TRBD2 matches 7 bases. There are 13 residues in the CDR3. Unmatched junction bases numbered 12, after V lost 8 bases and J lost 5 bases. Germline V gives CDR1 GTSNPN, CDR2 SVGIG (reference sequence). CDR3 sequence reads: CARTGGSGDEQYF. CDR3 nucleotides: TGTGCCCGTACGGGCGGGAGTGGTGACGAGCAGTACTTC.